This T cell receptor (beta chain) was identified during a study of blood T cell repertoires in COVID-19. Study context: The United States, Italy and Spain provided the acute and convalescent COVID-19 samples. The cDNA or gDNA used as material had been derived from T cells, B-cell-depleted T cells, or PBMCs.

This CDR3 has 15 residues. Looked up from germline, CDR1 is SGDLS and CDR2 is YYNGEE. V dropped 6 bases and J dropped 2 bases, with 17 bases sitting between them. In the original analysis: Amplified reference gene primers provided the basis for estimating nucleated cell counts. Assay: immunoSEQ multiplex PCR; the TCRdb copy retains only in-frame clones and omits some. V and J calls and clone size are copied from that table; D and trimming were computed from the DNA. This sample has more than 85,000 clones, with 82% found just once. The specimen was peripheral blood. This receptor was identified in a woman in her sixties or seventies with acute or convalescent COVID-19. The chain carries TRBV9 and TRBJ1-2; tentatively, D is TRBD1 (6 bases). CDR3 bases: TGTGCCAGCAACCCAGGCAGACAGGCAAACTATGGCTACACCTTC. Translating it yields CASNPGRQANYGYTF.